The rows below give T cell receptor beta chains drawn from one sample of a study of cytomegalovirus exposure and HLA in healthy donors. TCRdb keeps only in-frame clones here, not all; method: immunoSEQ multiplex PCR. The sample records 160,000 or so clones, roughly 84% being singletons. Sequenced: PBMCs. The receptors were gathered from a man aged 25-45 years in good health and CMV-seropositive. The CDR3 runs from the conserved cysteine through the conserved F or W. A D gene is named only where the DNA matches it firmly. The size entry is marked missing in some rows and otherwise reads once, few, many or a size class.

j_call v_call clone_size d_call cdr3_aa cdr3_nt
TRBJ2-3 TRBV19 - TRBD2 CASTPMLAGLRDTQYF TGTGCCAGTACCCCCATGCTAGCGGGTTTACGCGATACGCAGTATTTT
TRBJ2-3 TRBV6-4 - TRBD1 CASSEQGSGTDTQYF TGTGCCAGCAGTGAACAGGGGTCTGGCACAGATACGCAGTATTTT
TRBJ1-2 TRBV29-1 - - CSVGPGAYQAETNYGYTF TGCAGCGTTGGCCCAGGGGCTTATCAGGCGGAGACTAACTATGGCTACACCTTC
TRBJ2-4 TRBV4-1 - - CASSPAGAKNIQYF TGCGCCAGCAGCCCCGCGGGGGCCAAAAACATTCAGTACTTC
TRBJ2-2 TRBV2 many - CASGVGQFTGELFF TGTGCCAGCGGGGTGGGGCAGTTCACCGGGGAGCTGTTTTTT
TRBJ2-3 TRBV28 - - CASSLPSSRLADRTDTQYF TGTGCCAGCAGTTTACCTAGTAGCAGACTCGCAGACCGCACAGATACGCAGTATTTT
TRBJ2-7 TRBV19 few TRBD2 CASSIYPQGAGGPIEQYF TGTGCCAGTAGTATATACCCCCAAGGAGCGGGAGGGCCTATCGAGCAGTACTTC
TRBJ2-7 TRBV4-1 - - CASSQVAGFNEQYF TGCGCCAGCAGCCAAGTGGCGGGATTCAACGAGCAGTACTTC
TRBJ1-1 TRBV7-6 once - CASSLGWRGSGEAFF TGTGCCAGCAGCTTAGGGTGGCGGGGTAGTGGTGAAGCTTTCTTT
TRBJ2-2 TRBV9 - - CASSLPGLNTGELFF TGTGCCAGCAGCCTCCCAGGGTTAAACACCGGGGAGCTGTTTTTT
TRBJ2-6 TRBV5-1 - - CASSVRTGSSGANVLTF TGCGCCAGCAGCGTTCGAACAGGGAGCTCTGGGGCCAACGTCCTGACTTTC
TRBJ2-6 TRBV2 - TRBD1 CASSEKTGGQGANVLTF TGTGCCAGCAGTGAGAAGACAGGGGGGCAGGGGGCCAACGTCCTGACTTTC
TRBJ2-6 TRBV5-1 - TRBD2 CASSLVAGGWGANVLTF TGCGCCAGCAGCTTGGTAGCGGGAGGATGGGGGGCCAACGTCCTGACTTTC
TRBJ2-7 TRBV5-1 - - CASSTPGHRWSYEQYF TGCGCCAGCAGCACCCCAGGACATCGGTGGTCCTACGAGCAGTACTTC
TRBJ1-1 TRBV19 - - CASRYRENTEAFF TGTGCCAGTAGATACCGGGAGAACACTGAAGCTTTCTTT
TRBJ2-3 TRBV5-1 - - CASSLRGPQATDTQYF TGCGCCAGCAGCTTGAGGGGCCCCCAAGCCACAGATACGCAGTATTTT
TRBJ1-5 TRBV5-6 - - CASSLGGSQPQHF TGTGCCAGCAGCTTGGGAGGATCTCAGCCCCAGCATTTT
TRBJ2-6 TRBV2 - TRBD1 CASSLDRAGANVLTF TGTGCCAGCAGTCTTGACAGGGCTGGGGCCAACGTCCTGACTTTC
TRBJ2-1 TRBV29-1 - TRBD2 CSVGAGNEQFF TGCAGCGTTGGAGCGGGAAATGAGCAGTTCTTC
TRBJ1-2 TRBV5-8 - - CASSFQGFRNTF TGTGCCAGCAGCTTCCAGGGTTTTAGAAACACCTTC